This TCR beta chain was captured by sequencing in a study of blood T cell repertoires in COVID-19. Turning to the study itself: COVID-19 samples collected from the United States, Italy and Spain covered acute and convalescent phases.

Recruits, aged roughly 18 to 90 years, lived in some 25 US areas. Sequencing used immunoSEQ multiplex PCR; TCRdb keeps in-frame clones, though not all of them. In the table there are fewer than 250,000 clones, more than 80% of which are singletons. Trimming at V came to 5 bases and at J to 3 bases, leaving 11 bases not matched to a gene. This CDR3 has 17 amino acids. From germline, CDR1 is SGHTA and CDR2 FQGTGA. The sample consisted of PBMCs or T cells enriched from blood (not recorded which). The chain couples TRBV7-3 to TRBJ1-3; 9 nucleotides match TRBD1. The receptor was derived from a woman between 18 and 30 years old who had recovered from COVID-19. This chain's CDR3 is CASSPYSGQGFGNTIYF. CDR3 DNA: TGTGCCAGCAGCCCTTACTCCGGACAGGGGTTTGGAAACACCATATATTTT.